A single sample gave rise to the 24 T cell receptor beta chains below, sequenced in a study of blood T cell repertoires in COVID-19. Assay used: immunoSEQ multiplex PCR; TCRdb lists only in-frame clones, some missing. Of some 530,000 clones listed, 80% to 90% are singletons. Source material: peripheral blood. Receptor source: a human donor in a cohort sampled during active COVID-19.

The V call is TRBV6-5, the J call TRBJ1-5; D unclear. The CDR3 has 15 amino acids. The V gene's germline CDR1 is MNHEY and CDR2 SVGAGI. V was trimmed by 6 bases and J by 0 bases, leaving 12 bases between them. CDR3 residues: CASRGALHSNQPQHF. Here the CDR3 DNA reads TGTGCCAGCAGGGGCGCCCTACATAGCAATCAGCCCCAGCATTTT.

This clone has a single count. In DNA form, the CDR3 reads TGTGCCAGCATGAAACGTTGGGCCTGGTCCGAAAAACTGTTTTTT. Translation gives CASMKRWAWSEKLFF. This chain connects TRBV6-5 to TRBJ1-4, with D hard to call. The germline gives CDR1 MNHEY, CDR2 SVGAGI. This CDR3 has 15 residues. The V and J ends lost 7 bases and 8 bases respectively, with 20 bases between them.

The genes are TRBV9 and TRBJ2-3; 10 bases are shared with TRBD2. J gave up 7 bases and V 0 bases, and 11 bases lay outside the gene matches. Germline V gene lookup returns CDR1 SGDLS and CDR2 YYNGEE. The CDR3 runs 17 residues. The CDR3 sequence: CASSVDPQLAGRNTQYF. In DNA form, the CDR3 reads TGTGCCAGCAGCGTAGATCCCCAACTAGCGGGACGGAATACGCAGTATTTT.

The chain employs TRBV3-1 (or the pseudogene TRBV3-2) and TRBJ1-1, with D perhaps TRBD1 (6 bases). CDR3 length: 14 residues. V was clipped by 4 bases and J by 1 base, with 10 bases between them. In germline, CDR1 is LGHDT, CDR2 YNNKEL (reference sequence). The CDR3 is CASSPRDKNTEAFF. The CDR3 DNA reads as TGTGCCAGCAGCCCCCGGGACAAGAACACTGAAGCTTTCTTT.

The gene calls are TRBV29-1 and TRBJ2-7; TRBD2 matches at 12 bases. The V segment lost 5 bases and the J segment 5 bases; nucleotides outside the gene matches: 1. CDR1 is SQVTM and CDR2 is ANQGSEA in the germline V gene. This CDR3 has 12 residues. The chain's CDR3 is CSVRLAGDEQYF. CDR3 DNA sequence: TGCAGCGTTCGACTAGCGGGGGACGAGCAGTACTTC.

The chain couples TRBV7-9 to TRBJ1-2; TRBD1 aligns across 7 bases. CDR3 length: 14 residues. Trimming took 7 bases from V and 5 from J; bases not matched to a gene: 10. Looked up from germline, CDR1 is SEHNR and CDR2 is FQNEAQ (reference sequence). The CDR3 is CASTERQGRYGYTF. The CDR3 DNA reads as TGTGCCAGCACGGAACGACAGGGCAGATATGGCTACACCTTC.

The chain links TRBV18 to TRBJ1-4, with D hard to call. This CDR3 contains 13 residues. Trimming left V 1 base short and J 5 bases short, with 5 bases between. Germline loops: CDR1 KGHSH, CDR2 LQKENI. CDR3 loop: CASSPRQNEKLFF. The CDR3 bases are TGTGCCAGCTCACCACGGCAGAATGAAAAACTGTTTTTT. The whole variable domain, remainder taken from reference TRBV18 and TRBJ1-4, is NAGVMQNPRHLVRRRGQEARLRCSPMKGHSHVYWYRQLPEEGLKFMVYLQKENIIDESGMPKERFSAEFPKEGPSILRIQQVVRGDSAAYFCASSPRQNEKLFFGSGTQLSVL.

A single count supports this clone. The rearrangement uses TRBV5-1 and TRBJ2-2; 10 nucleotides agree with TRBD2. This CDR3 is built from 17 residues. Germline V gives CDR1 SGHRS, CDR2 YFSETQ. J gave up 8 bases and V 4 bases, and 14 bases lay outside the gene matches. CDR3 sequence: CASSLTRLAGPLGELFF. DNA of the CDR3: TGCGCCAGCAGCCTTACGAGACTAGCGGGTCCCTTGGGGGAGCTGTTTTTT.

The chain links TRBV18 to TRBJ2-1; TRBD2 matches at 14 bases. Trimming cost V 3 bases and J 9 bases; bases outside gene matches: 13. This CDR3 is built from 18 residues. Germline V gene sequence: CDR1 KGHSH, CDR2 LQKENI. The CDR3 spells CASSPLEGLAGVIGEQFF. The CDR3 nucleotides read TGTGCCAGCTCACCGCTGGAGGGACTAGCGGGAGTGATTGGTGAGCAGTTCTTC.

The V gene is TRBV6-5, the J gene TRBJ1-2; 8 positions agree with TRBD1. The CDR3 runs to 14 residues. V lost 7 bases, J lost 6 bases, and 10 bases stayed unmatched. Germline CDR1 is MNHEY and CDR2 is SVGAGI. For the CDR3, the DNA is TGTGCCAGCATTAGAGACAGGGGAAATGATGGCTACACCTTC. Its protein product is CASIRDRGNDGYTF.

The V gene is TRBV12-3 or TRBV12-4, the J gene TRBJ1-1; 9 bases match TRBD1. The V gene end was trimmed by 5 bases and the J gene end by 7 bases; junction bases not matched to a gene: 2. CDR3 length equals 12 residues. Here the CDR3 reads CASSGDRDEAFF. The DNA of the CDR3 is TGTGCCAGCAGTGGGGACAGGGATGAAGCTTTCTTT.

The chain links TRBV6-5 to TRBJ1-1, with 8 bases fitting TRBD1. The CDR3 loop spans 14 amino acids. Per the germline V gene, CDR1 is MNHEY and CDR2 is SVGAGI. V gave up 6 bases and J gave up 5 bases; unmatched junction bases: 8. The CDR3 DNA reads TGTGCCAGCAGATTGAACAGGGGGAATACTGAAGCTTTCTTT. As protein: CASRLNRGNTEAFF.

Only a few counts were recorded for this clone. The CDR3 nucleotides are TGTGCCAGCACCCCGGGAGGCGGGGAGCTGTTTTTT. Translating gives CASTPGGGELFF. This rearrangement joins TRBV28 to TRBJ2-2; 7 bases match TRBD2. The junction had 3 bases not matched to a gene; V was cut back by 7 bases and J by 7 bases. The CDR3 runs 12 residues. CDR1 is MDHEN and CDR2 is SYDVKM in the germline V gene.

This chain connects TRBV19 to TRBJ1-1; no firm D call. The CDR3 covers 15 residues. Germline V CDR1 and CDR2: LNHDA, SQIVND (reference sequence). Between the trimmed V and J ends, which lost 4 bases and 1 base, there was a span of 13 bases. The chain's CDR3 is CASSTPRRGNTEAFF. The CDR3 nucleotides are TGTGCCAGTAGTACCCCTCGCAGAGGGAACACTGAAGCTTTCTTT.

The CDR3 reads CASTRTSSPYNEQFF. CDR3 in DNA: TGTGCCAGCACCAGGACTAGTAGCCCCTACAATGAGCAGTTCTTC. V is TRBV6-5 and J is TRBJ2-1; 7 bases align to TRBD2. In germline, CDR1 is MNHEY, CDR2 SVGAGI. This CDR3 has 15 amino acids. V shed 7 bases, J shed 2 bases, and the junction held 8 bases outside the gene matches.

In DNA form, the CDR3 reads TGTGCCAGCAGTGAACCGGGTCTAGCGGGAGACGACGAGCAGTACTTC. Encoded protein: CASSEPGLAGDDEQYF. The chain carries TRBV2 and TRBJ2-7, with 10 bases aligning to TRBD2. The CDR3 sequence is 16 residues long. V shed 2 bases and J 5 bases; nucleotides not matched to a gene: 9. The germline V gene encodes CDR1 SNHLY and CDR2 FYNNEI.

The chain combines TRBV27 with TRBJ2-2; D gene ambiguous. The germline V gene encodes CDR1 MNHEY and CDR2 SMNVEV (reference sequence). This CDR3 contains 13 residues. V was shortened by 3 bases and J by 5 bases, with 7 bases between the two germline ends. The CDR3 spells CASSLAGTGELFF. The CDR3 bases are TGTGCCAGCAGTTTGGCCGGGACCGGGGAGCTGTTTTTT.

This rearrangement joins TRBV9 to TRBJ2-1, with 9 bases matching TRBD2. The CDR3 consists of 15 residues. The V gene's germline CDR1 is SGDLS and CDR2 YYNGEE. V was clipped by 4 bases and J by 5 bases; unmatched bases: 7. The CDR3 loop reads CASSSGLAPNNEQFF. CDR3 nucleotides: TGTGCCAGCAGCTCTGGACTAGCGCCCAACAATGAGCAGTTCTTC. Using reference TRBV9 and TRBJ2-1 for the parts outside the CDR3, the full variable domain is DSGVTQTPKHLITATGQRVTLRCSPRSGDLSVYWYQQSLDQGLQFLIQYYNGEERAKGNILERFSAQQFPDLHSELNLSSLELGDSALYFCASSSGLAPNNEQFFGPGTRLTVL.

The J gene is TRBJ2-5, the V gene TRBV19; D remains ambiguous. Germline-derived CDR1 and CDR2 are LNHDA and SQIVND (reference sequence). This CDR3 region has 14 residues. Between the trimmed V and J ends, which lost 1 base and 2 bases, there was a span of 8 bases. This CDR3 reads CASSIGGAQETQYF. As DNA, the CDR3 is TGTGCCAGTAGTATAGGAGGTGCTCAAGAGACCCAGTACTTC.

The CDR3 protein is CASTPGTSSNQPQHF. CDR3 in DNA: TGTGCCAGCACCCCCGGGACATCTAGCAATCAGCCCCAGCATTTT. The gene calls are TRBV27 and TRBJ1-5; weak D call: TRBD1 (6 bases). This CDR3 has 15 amino acids. Trimming left V 7 bases short and J 0 bases short, with 13 bases between. The germline CDR1 and CDR2 sequences are MNHEY and SMNVEV (reference sequence).

The rearrangement uses TRBV21-1 and TRBJ2-7; the table assigns TRBD1, which was not confirmed against the DNA. TRBV21-1 is listed as a pseudogene. This CDR3 is built from 15 residues. Written as DNA, the CDR3 is TGTGCCAGCAGCAGAGGACAGGGGACCCCCGGGGAGCAGTACTTC. Its protein product is CASSRGQGTPGEQYF.

The genes are TRBV6-5 and TRBJ2-1; 11 bases are a match to TRBD2. Germline V lookup: CDR1 MNHEY, CDR2 SVGAGI. The V gene end was trimmed by 5 bases and the J gene end by 8 bases; junction bases not matched to a gene: 8. CDR3 size: 15 residues. For the CDR3, the DNA is TGTGCCAGCAGTCCATATCCGGGACTAGCGGATGAGCAGTTCTTC. Amino acid sequence: CASSPYPGLADEQFF.

V gene TRBV2 combines with J gene TRBJ2-1; 13 nucleotides agree with TRBD2. Germline V gives CDR1 SNHLY, CDR2 FYNNEI. J lost 0 bases, V lost 6 bases, and 11 bases had no gene match. The CDR3 is 19 residues long. The CDR3 region is CASRILGTSGVSSYNEQFF. The DNA of the CDR3 is TGTGCCAGCAGGATCCTCGGGACTAGCGGGGTGAGCTCCTACAATGAGCAGTTCTTC.

V and J are TRBV30 and TRBJ2-7; D is ambiguous. The CDR3 contains 10 residues. Germline lookup yields CDR1 GTSNPN and CDR2 SVGIG (reference sequence). V was pared by 2 bases and J by 4 bases, with 3 bases between. The CDR3 region is CAWSRYEQYF. DNA for the CDR3: TGTGCCTGGAGTCGGTACGAGCAGTACTTC.